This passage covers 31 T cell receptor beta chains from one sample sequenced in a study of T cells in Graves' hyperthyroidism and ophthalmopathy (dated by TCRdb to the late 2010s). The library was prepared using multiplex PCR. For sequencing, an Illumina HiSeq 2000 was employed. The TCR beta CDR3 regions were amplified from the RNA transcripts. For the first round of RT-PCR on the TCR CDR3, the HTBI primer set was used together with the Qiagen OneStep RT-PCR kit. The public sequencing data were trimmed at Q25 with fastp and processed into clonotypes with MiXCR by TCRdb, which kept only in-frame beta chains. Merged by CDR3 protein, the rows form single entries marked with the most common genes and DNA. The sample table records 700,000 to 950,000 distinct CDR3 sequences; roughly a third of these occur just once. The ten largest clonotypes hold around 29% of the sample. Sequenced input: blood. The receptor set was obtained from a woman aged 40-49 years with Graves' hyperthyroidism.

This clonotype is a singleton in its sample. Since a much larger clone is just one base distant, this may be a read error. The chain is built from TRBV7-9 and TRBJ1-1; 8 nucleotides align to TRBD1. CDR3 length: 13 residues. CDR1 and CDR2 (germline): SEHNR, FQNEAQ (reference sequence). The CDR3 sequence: CASSTGGNTETFF. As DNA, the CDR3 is TGTGCCAGCAGTACAGGGGGGAACACTGAAACTTTCTTT.

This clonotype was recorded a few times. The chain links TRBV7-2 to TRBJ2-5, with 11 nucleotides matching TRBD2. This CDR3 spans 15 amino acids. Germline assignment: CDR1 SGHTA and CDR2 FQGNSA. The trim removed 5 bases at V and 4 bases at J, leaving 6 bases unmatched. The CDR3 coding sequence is TGTGCCAGCAGCCAAGGGACTAGCGGTACAGAGACCCAGTACTTC. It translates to CASSQGTSGTETQYF.

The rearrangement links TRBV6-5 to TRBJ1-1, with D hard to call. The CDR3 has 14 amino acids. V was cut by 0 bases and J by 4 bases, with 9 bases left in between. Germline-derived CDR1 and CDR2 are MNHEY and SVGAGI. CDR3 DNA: TGTGCCAGCAGTTACTCAGGGTACGGCACTGAAGCTTTCTTT. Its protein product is CASSYSGYGTEAFF.

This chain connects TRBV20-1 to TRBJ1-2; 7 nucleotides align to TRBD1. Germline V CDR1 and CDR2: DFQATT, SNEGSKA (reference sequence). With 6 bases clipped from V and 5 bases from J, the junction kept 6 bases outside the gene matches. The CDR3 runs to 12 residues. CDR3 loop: CSAPTGSYGYTF. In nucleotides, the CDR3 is TGCAGTGCCCCGACAGGGAGTTATGGCTACACCTTC.

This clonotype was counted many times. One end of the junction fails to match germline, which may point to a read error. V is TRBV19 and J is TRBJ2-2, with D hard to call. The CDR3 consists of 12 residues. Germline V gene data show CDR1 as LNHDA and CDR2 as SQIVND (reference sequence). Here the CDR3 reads CAGSKATGELFF. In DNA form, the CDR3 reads TGTGCCGGTAGTAAGGCCACCGGGGAGCTGTTTTTT.

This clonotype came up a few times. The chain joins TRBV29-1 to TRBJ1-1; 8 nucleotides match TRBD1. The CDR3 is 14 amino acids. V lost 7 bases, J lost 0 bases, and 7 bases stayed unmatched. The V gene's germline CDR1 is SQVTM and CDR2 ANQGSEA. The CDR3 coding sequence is TGCAGCGCTGGACAGGGCGGGATGAACACTGAAGCTTTCTTT. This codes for CSAGQGGMNTEAFF.

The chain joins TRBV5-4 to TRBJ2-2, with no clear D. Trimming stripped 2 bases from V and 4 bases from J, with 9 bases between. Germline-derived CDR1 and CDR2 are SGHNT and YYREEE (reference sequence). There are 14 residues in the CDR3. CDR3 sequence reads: CASSFLAGTGELFF. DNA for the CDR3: TGTGCCAGCAGCTTCCTTGCAGGCACCGGGGAGCTGTTTTTT.

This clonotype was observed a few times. The CDR3 reads CASGGDGLGYGYTF. CDR3 DNA: TGCGCCAGCGGAGGGGACGGCCTTGGATATGGCTACACCTTC. This sequence joins TRBV5-1 and TRBJ1-2; TRBD1 is a possible D gene (5 bases). This CDR3 has 14 residues. Germline loops: CDR1 SGHRS, CDR2 YFSETQ. The V gene lost 7 bases and the J gene lost 5 bases, with 18 bases spanning the gap.

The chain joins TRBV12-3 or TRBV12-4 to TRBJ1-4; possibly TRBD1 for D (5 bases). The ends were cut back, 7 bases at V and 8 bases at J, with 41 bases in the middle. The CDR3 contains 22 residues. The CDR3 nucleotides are TGTGCCAGCAACTCTGGAGACAGCCTCAATCAGCCCCAGCTTGGGGGGAGAGAAAAACTGTTTTTT. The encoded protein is CASNSGDSLNQPQLGGREKLFF.

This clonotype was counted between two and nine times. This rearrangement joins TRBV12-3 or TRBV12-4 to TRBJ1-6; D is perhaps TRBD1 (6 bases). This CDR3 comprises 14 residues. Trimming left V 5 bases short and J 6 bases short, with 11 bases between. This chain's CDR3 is CASSVKGGNSPLHF. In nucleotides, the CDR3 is TGTGCCAGCAGTGTGAAAGGGGGTAATTCACCCCTCCACTTT.

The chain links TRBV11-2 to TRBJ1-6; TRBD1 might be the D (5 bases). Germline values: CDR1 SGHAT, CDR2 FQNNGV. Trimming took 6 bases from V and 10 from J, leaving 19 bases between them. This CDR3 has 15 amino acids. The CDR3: CASSTGPWGNSPLHF. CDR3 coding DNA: TGTGCCAGCAGTACGGGGCCTTGGGGGAACTCACCCCTCCACTTT.

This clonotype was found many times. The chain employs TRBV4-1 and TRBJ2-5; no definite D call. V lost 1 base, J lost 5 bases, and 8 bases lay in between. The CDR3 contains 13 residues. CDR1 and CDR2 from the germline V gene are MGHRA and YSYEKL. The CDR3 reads CASSQVVPETQYF. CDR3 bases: TGCGCCAGCAGCCAAGTGGTACCCGAGACCCAGTACTTC.

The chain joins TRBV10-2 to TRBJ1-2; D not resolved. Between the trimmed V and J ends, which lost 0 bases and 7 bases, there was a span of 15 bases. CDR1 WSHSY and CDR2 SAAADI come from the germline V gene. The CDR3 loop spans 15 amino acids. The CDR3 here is CASSESLGLHGGYTF. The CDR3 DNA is TGCGCCAGCAGTGAGTCGCTGGGCCTCCATGGTGGCTACACCTTC.

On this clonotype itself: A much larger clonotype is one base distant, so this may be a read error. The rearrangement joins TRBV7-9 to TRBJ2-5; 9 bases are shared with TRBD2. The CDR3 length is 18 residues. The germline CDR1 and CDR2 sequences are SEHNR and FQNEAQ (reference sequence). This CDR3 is CASSLVFGREGRREIQYF. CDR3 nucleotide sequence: TGTGCCAGCAGCTTAGTCTTCGGGCGGGAGGGCCGTCGAGAGATCCAGTACTTC.

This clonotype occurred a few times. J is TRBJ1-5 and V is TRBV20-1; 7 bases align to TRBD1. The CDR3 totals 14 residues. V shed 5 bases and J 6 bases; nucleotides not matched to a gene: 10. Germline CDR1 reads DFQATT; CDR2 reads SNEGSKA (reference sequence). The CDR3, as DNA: TGCAGTGCTCGCCGACAGGGAGGGGGTCAGCCCCAGCATTTT. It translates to CSARRQGGGQPQHF.

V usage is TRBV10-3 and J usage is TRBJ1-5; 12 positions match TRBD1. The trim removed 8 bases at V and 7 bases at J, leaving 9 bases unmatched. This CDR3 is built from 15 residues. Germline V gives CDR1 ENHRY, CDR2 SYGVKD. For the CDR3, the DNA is TGTGCCATCTCGATCGGGACAGGGGGCTTGCAGCCCCAGCATTTT. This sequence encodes CAISIGTGGLQPQHF.

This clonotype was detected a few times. DNA for the CDR3: TGTGCCAGCAGTTCAGGGGGCAGGGGAGCTTTCTTT. It yields the protein CASSSGGRGAFF. The gene calls are TRBV6-1 and TRBJ1-1; the match to TRBD1 covers 8 bases. The V and J ends lost 5 bases and 10 bases, in that order; junction bases with no gene match: 6. The length of the CDR3 is 12 residues. Germline V CDR1 and CDR2: MNHNS, SASEGT.

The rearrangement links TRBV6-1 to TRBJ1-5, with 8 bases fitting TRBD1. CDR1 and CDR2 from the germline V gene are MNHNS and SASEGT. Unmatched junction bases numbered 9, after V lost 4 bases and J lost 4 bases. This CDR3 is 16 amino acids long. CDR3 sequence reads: CASSGTGYSPNQPQHF. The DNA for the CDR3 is TGTGCCAGCAGTGGGACAGGGTATTCGCCAAATCAGCCCCAGCATTTT.

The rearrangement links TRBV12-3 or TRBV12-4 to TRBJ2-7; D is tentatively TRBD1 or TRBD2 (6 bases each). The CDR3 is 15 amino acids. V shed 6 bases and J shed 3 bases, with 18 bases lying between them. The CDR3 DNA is TGTGCCAGCAGCCTCCGATGGGGGGCGATCTACGAGCAGTACTTC. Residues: CASSLRWGAIYEQYF.

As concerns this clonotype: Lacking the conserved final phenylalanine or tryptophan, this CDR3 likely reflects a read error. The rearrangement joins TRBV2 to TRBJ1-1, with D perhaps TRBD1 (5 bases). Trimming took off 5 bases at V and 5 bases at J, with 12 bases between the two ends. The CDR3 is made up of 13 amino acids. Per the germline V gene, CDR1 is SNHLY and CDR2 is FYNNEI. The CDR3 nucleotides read TGTGCCAGCAGTCCCCCAGGGCGAACTGAAGCTTTCTCT. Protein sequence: CASSPPGRTEAFS.

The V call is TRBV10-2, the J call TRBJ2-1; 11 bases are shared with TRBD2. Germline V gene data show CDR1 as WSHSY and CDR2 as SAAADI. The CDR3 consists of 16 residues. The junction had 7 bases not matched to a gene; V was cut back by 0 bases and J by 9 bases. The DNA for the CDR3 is TGCGCCAGCAGTGAGTCTAGCGGGGGGGCCTCTAGTGAGCAGTTCTTC. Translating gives CASSESSGGASSEQFF.

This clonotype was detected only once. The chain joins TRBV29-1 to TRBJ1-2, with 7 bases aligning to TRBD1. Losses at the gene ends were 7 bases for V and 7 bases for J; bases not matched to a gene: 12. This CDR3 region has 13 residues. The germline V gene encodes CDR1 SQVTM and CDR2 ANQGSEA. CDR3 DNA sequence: TGCAGCGCCGAGCGACAGGGATTAGGTGGCTACACCTTC. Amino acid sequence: CSAERQGLGGYTF.

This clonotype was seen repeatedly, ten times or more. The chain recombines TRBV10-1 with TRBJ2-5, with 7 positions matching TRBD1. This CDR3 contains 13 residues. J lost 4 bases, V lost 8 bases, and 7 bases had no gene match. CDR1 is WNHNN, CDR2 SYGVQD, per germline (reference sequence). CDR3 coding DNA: TGCGCCAGCGGGACAGCTGGGGGAGAGACCCAGTACTTC. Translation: CASGTAGGETQYF.

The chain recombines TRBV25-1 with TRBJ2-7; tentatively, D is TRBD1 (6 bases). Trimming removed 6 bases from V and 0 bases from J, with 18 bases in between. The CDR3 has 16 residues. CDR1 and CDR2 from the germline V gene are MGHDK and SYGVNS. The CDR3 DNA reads TGTGCCAGCAGACCTTCCCCCCTGGACAGCTCCTACGAGCAGTACTTC. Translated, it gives CASRPSPLDSSYEQYF.

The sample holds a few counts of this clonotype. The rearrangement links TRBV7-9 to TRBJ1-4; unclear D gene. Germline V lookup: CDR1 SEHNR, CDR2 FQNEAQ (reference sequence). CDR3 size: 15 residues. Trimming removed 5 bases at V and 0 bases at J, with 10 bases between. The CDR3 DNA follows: TGTGCCAGCAGCCCGTCGACACCAACTAATGAAAAACTGTTTTTT. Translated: CASSPSTPTNEKLFF.

CDR3 region: CASSLLPVRNTGELFF. The CDR3 DNA reads as TGCGCCAGCAGCCTACTACCCGTCAGGAACACCGGGGAGCTGTTTTTT. V is TRBV5-1 and J is TRBJ2-2; D call uncertain. V shed 4 bases and J shed 1 base, with 14 bases lying between them. The CDR3 is 16 residues long. CDR1 is SGHRS, CDR2 YFSETQ, per germline. The complete variable domain, with remaining parts taken from reference TRBV5-1 and TRBJ2-2, reads KAGVTQTPRYLIKTRGQQVTLSCSPISGHRSVSWYQQTPGQGLQFLFEYFSETQRNKGNFPGRFSGRQFSNSRSEMNVSTLELGDSALYLCASSLLPVRNTGELFFGEGSRLTVL.

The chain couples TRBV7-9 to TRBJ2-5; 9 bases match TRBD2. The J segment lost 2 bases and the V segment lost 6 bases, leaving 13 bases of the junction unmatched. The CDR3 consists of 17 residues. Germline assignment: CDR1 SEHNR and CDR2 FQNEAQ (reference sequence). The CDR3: CASSEIGGGAIQETQYF. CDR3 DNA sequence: TGTGCCAGCAGTGAAATCGGCGGGGGGGCAATTCAAGAGACCCAGTACTTC. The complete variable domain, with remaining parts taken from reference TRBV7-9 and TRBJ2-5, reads DTGVSQNPRHKITKRGQNVTFRCDPISEHNRLYWYRQTLGQGPEFLTYFQNEAQLEKSRLLSDRFSAERPKGSFSTLEIQRTEQGDSAMYLCASSEIGGGAIQETQYFGPGTRLLVL.

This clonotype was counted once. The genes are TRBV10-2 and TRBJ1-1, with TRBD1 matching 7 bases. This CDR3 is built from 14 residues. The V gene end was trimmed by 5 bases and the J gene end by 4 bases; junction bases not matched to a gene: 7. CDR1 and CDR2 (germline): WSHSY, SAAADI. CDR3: CASSPLSGGTEAFF. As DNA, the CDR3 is TGCGCCAGCAGTCCACTGTCAGGGGGCACTGAAGCTTTCTTT.

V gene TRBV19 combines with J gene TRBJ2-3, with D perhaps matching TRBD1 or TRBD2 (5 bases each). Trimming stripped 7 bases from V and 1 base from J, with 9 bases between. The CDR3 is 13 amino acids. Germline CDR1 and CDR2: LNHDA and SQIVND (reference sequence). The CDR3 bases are TGTGCCAGTACAATGGGGGGCACAGATACGCAGTATTTT. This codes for CASTMGGTDTQYF.

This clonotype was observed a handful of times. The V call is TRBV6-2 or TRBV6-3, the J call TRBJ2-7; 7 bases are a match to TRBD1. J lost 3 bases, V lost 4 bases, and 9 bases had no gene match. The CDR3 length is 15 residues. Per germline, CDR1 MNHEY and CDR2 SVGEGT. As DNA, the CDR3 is TGTGCCAGCAGTTCGACCGGGACAGCTATCTACGAGCAGTACTTC. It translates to CASSSTGTAIYEQYF.

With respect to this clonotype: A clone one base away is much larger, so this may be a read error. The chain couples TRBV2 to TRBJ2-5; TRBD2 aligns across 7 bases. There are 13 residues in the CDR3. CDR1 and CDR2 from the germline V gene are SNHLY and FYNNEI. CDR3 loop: CANSRDYQETQNF. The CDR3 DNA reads TGTGCCAATTCCCGGGACTATCAAGAGACCCAGAACTTC.